The 30 T cell receptor beta chains below were found in one sample sequenced in a study of T cell repertoires in cytomegalovirus infection. Their recognized antigens are unknown. TCRdb called the reads again in MiXCR, with one record for every CDR3 protein. The sample carries about half a million distinct CDR3 sequences, about 44% recorded once. This specimen was cultured PBMCs, taken from culture after CMV antigen stimulation. These receptors were collected from a human donor in good health (CMV status not recorded). Some clones in this sample may be carry-over from other donors' samples.

This clonotype was detected a few times. This chain joins TRBV6-1 and TRBJ2-5; D possibly corresponds to TRBD1 (6 bases). V shed 1 base and J shed 0 bases, with 6 bases lying between them. CDR3 length equals 14 residues. CDR1 is MNHNS and CDR2 is SASEGT in the germline V gene. CDR3 nucleotides: TGTGCCAGCAGTGAAGGGGACAACCAAGAGACCCAGTACTTC. As protein: CASSEGDNQETQYF.

The chain couples TRBV6-5 to TRBJ2-7; TRBD2 is a possible D gene (6 bases). The length of the CDR3 is 14 residues. The V gene lost 2 bases and the J gene lost 0 bases, with 8 bases spanning the gap. Germline CDR1 is MNHEY and CDR2 is SVGAGI. Here the CDR3 reads CASSYAGSSYEQYF. For the CDR3, the DNA is TGTGCCAGCAGTTACGCGGGAAGCTCCTACGAGCAGTACTTC.

The gene calls are TRBV18 and TRBJ2-3, with D perhaps TRBD1 (5 bases). Trimming removed 2 bases from V and 6 bases from J, with 15 bases in between. Germline V CDR1 and CDR2: KGHSH, LQKENI. CDR3 length: 15 amino acids. CDR3 sequence: CASSPTSGILDTQYF. The DNA for the CDR3 is TGTGCCAGCTCACCAACCTCAGGGATTCTGGATACGCAGTATTTT.

The J gene is TRBJ2-7, the V gene TRBV4-3, with D possibly matching TRBD1 (6 bases). CDR1 and CDR2 (germline): LGHNA, YSLEER. The V end was cut by 0 bases, the J end by 4 bases, with 10 bases between. The CDR3 totals 14 residues. Here the CDR3 DNA reads TGCGCCAGCAGCCAAGAGGACAGAGCGTACGAGCAGTACTTC. It is translated as CASSQEDRAYEQYF.

This clonotype was counted a single time. The CDR3 region has the DNA TGTGCCAGCAGTTTACAGGACAGGGGGAAGCAGTACTTC. Its protein is CASSLQDRGKQYF. The chain combines TRBV28 with TRBJ2-7, with TRBD1 matching over 10 bases. The germline CDR1 and CDR2 sequences are MDHEN and SYDVKM. CDR3 length equals 13 residues. Trimming took 2 bases from V and 8 from J; bases not matched to a gene: 3.

The chain combines TRBV18 with TRBJ1-3; D unclear. Germline CDR1 is KGHSH and CDR2 is LQKENI. The CDR3 is made up of 15 amino acids. Trimming took off 3 bases at V and 0 bases at J, with 9 bases between the two ends. CDR3 residues: CASSPGNPSGNTIYF. CDR3 nucleotide sequence: TGTGCCAGCTCACCCGGTAATCCCTCTGGAAACACCATATATTTT.

The chain links TRBV6-1 to TRBJ1-6; unclear D gene. The germline CDR1 and CDR2 sequences are MNHNS and SASEGT. V was pared by 0 bases and J by 8 bases, with 11 bases between. CDR3 size: 15 residues. The CDR3 region is CASSEAPGFDSPLHF. CDR3 bases: TGTGCCAGCAGTGAAGCGCCGGGTTTCGATTCACCCCTCCACTTT.

The chain joins TRBV7-8 to TRBJ2-1, with D perhaps matching TRBD1 (6 bases). Trimming took off 2 bases at V and 6 bases at J, with 26 bases between the two ends. This CDR3 comprises 19 residues. Germline V gene data show CDR1 as SGHVS and CDR2 as FQNEAQ. For the CDR3, the DNA is TGTGCCAGCAGCTTAAGGGACCGGGCCGGACAGCACACGGGCAATGAGCAGTTCTTC. This sequence encodes CASSLRDRAGQHTGNEQFF.

The V gene is TRBV6-2 or TRBV6-3, the J gene TRBJ1-5; D gene ambiguous. Trimming took off 2 bases at V and 2 bases at J, with 10 bases between the two ends. In germline, CDR1 is MNHEY, CDR2 SVGEGT. This CDR3 has 15 residues. CDR3 loop: CASSYRGFGNQPQHF. The CDR3 bases are TGTGCCAGCAGTTACCGGGGATTCGGCAATCAGCCCCAGCATTTT.

V gene TRBV11-2 combines with J gene TRBJ1-5, with a tentative D call TRBD1 (6 bases). CDR3 length equals 17 residues. The V and J ends lost 3 bases and 0 bases respectively, with 15 bases between them. Germline V lookup: CDR1 SGHAT, CDR2 FQNNGV. The CDR3 here is CASSLGRGKNSNQPQHF. CDR3 bases: TGTGCCAGCAGCTTGGGCAGGGGCAAGAATAGCAATCAGCCCCAGCATTTT.

This chain links TRBV12-3 or TRBV12-4 with TRBJ1-1, with 8 bases fitting TRBD1. The J segment lost 4 bases and the V segment lost 7 bases, leaving 11 bases of the junction unmatched. The CDR3 is 15 amino acids. The CDR3: CASTDRGVSFTEAFF. In nucleotides, the CDR3 is TGTGCCAGCACCGACAGGGGAGTATCCTTCACTGAAGCTTTCTTT.

This clonotype has a handful of counts. This chain joins TRBV18 and TRBJ2-1, with D perhaps given as TRBD1 or TRBD2 (6 bases each). The V end was cut by 6 bases, the J end by 10 bases, with 16 bases between. Per the germline V gene, CDR1 is KGHSH and CDR2 is LQKENI. The CDR3 length is 13 residues. CDR3: CASSPGGPGEQFF. The CDR3 nucleotides read TGTGCCAGCTCCCCCGGGGGCCCCGGGGAGCAGTTCTTC.

This clonotype was detected ten times or more. The chain uses TRBV7-2 and TRBJ1-3, with D possibly being TRBD1 (5 bases). Trimming cost V 6 bases and J 8 bases, with 17 bases left between them. Germline CDR1 reads SGHTA; CDR2 reads FQGNSA. The CDR3 has 14 residues. The CDR3 spells CASSRTTLADTIYF. CDR3 nucleotides: TGTGCCAGCAGTCGGACAACGCTAGCCGACACCATATATTTT.

In this sample, this clonotype turned up a few times. The chain carries TRBV6-1 and TRBJ1-4; tentative D call: TRBD1 (6 bases). The ends were cut back, 4 bases at V and 8 bases at J, with 14 bases in the middle. The V gene's germline CDR1 is MNHNS and CDR2 SASEGT. The CDR3 is 14 residues long. CDR3 in amino acids: CASSGGRGFEKLFF. The CDR3 bases are TGTGCCAGCAGTGGAGGCAGGGGATTCGAAAAACTGTTTTTT.

As concerns this clonotype: This could be a read error, since a much larger clone is one nucleotide away. This sequence joins TRBV6-5 and TRBJ1-1; D gene uncertain. CDR1 is MNHEY, CDR2 SVGAGI, per germline. Between the trimmed V and J ends, which lost 6 bases and 0 bases, there was a span of 8 bases. This CDR3 has 13 residues. CDR3: CASRRAMNTEAFF. The CDR3 nucleotides are TGTGCCAGCAGGAGGGCTATGAACACTGAAGCTTTCTTT.

This clonotype was recorded a few times. The chain recombines TRBV6-1 with TRBJ2-7; 8 bases match TRBD2. V was pared by 6 bases and J by 3 bases, with 10 bases of the junction left unmatched. The CDR3 consists of 15 residues. Germline V CDR1 and CDR2: MNHNS, SASEGT. CDR3 in amino acids: CASRVKREKLYEQYF. The CDR3 bases are TGTGCCAGCAGGGTGAAGCGGGAGAAACTCTACGAGCAGTACTTC.

The V call is TRBV5-6, the J call TRBJ1-1; D is perhaps TRBD1 (6 bases). Germline V gene data show CDR1 as SGHDT and CDR2 as YYEEEE. The V gene lost 1 base and the J gene lost 6 bases, with 13 bases spanning the gap. This CDR3 contains 14 residues. CDR3 DNA: TGTGCCAGCAGCTTGTGGCAGGGGAAGGCTGAAGCTTTCTTT. It codes for CASSLWQGKAEAFF.

The V call is TRBV4-1, the J call TRBJ2-1; possibly TRBD1 or TRBD2 for D (5 bases each). Germline V gene data show CDR1 as MGHRA and CDR2 as YSYEKL. The CDR3 runs 15 residues. V lost 1 base and J 9 bases, leaving 16 bases between the germline ends. Here the CDR3 DNA reads TGCGCCAGCAGCCAAGCGTTGGCGAGTGGGGGTGAGCAGTTCTTC. Protein sequence: CASSQALASGGEQFF.

This clonotype has a handful of counts. The chain uses TRBV10-3 and TRBJ2-1; 8 bases are a match to TRBD2. Germline V lookup: CDR1 ENHRY, CDR2 SYGVKD. CDR3 length: 12 amino acids. With 6 bases clipped from V and 9 bases from J, the junction kept 4 bases outside the gene matches. The CDR3 sequence: CAISGTRPEQFF. The DNA for the CDR3 is TGTGCCATCAGCGGGACTAGACCTGAGCAGTTCTTC.

The CDR3 DNA reads TGCGCCAGCAGCCAAGACGGACCTTATAGCAATCAGCCCCAGCATTTT. It codes for CASSQDGPYSNQPQHF. The chain is built from TRBV4-3 and TRBJ1-5; D is uncertain. The germline CDR1 and CDR2 sequences are LGHNA and YSLEER. V dropped 0 bases and J dropped 0 bases, with 9 bases sitting between them. This CDR3 contains 16 residues.

V is TRBV7-6 and J is TRBJ2-5; 10 nucleotides agree with TRBD2. The germline gives CDR1 SGHVS, CDR2 FNYEAQ. This CDR3 contains 16 residues. With V trimmed by 5 bases and J by 0 bases, 6 bases remained unmatched. The CDR3 loop reads CASSPEAGGYQETQYF. The DNA for the CDR3 is TGTGCCAGCAGCCCCGAAGCGGGAGGGTACCAAGAGACCCAGTACTTC.

J is TRBJ2-1 and V is TRBV11-2; TRBD2 matches at 11 bases. Trimming removed 1 base from V and 0 bases from J; junction bases left unmatched: 20. The CDR3 length is 23 residues. Germline CDR1 and CDR2: SGHAT and FQNNGV. The CDR3 coding sequence is TGTGCCAGCAGCTTAGGGGGGGCTAGCGGGAGGCACCCGACTCGCTTCTCCTACAATGAGCAGTTCTTC. Its translation is CASSLGGASGRHPTRFSYNEQFF.

The sample holds a few counts of this clonotype. The chain employs TRBV7-2 and TRBJ1-1; maybe TRBD1 (5 bases). CDR3 size: 14 residues. The ends were cut back, 5 bases at V and 5 bases at J, with 15 bases in the middle. From germline, CDR1 is SGHTA and CDR2 FQGNSA. CDR3 in DNA: TGTGCCAGCAGCGTACGGCAGGGAGGGACTGAAGCTTTCTTT. It codes for CASSVRQGGTEAFF.

The gene calls are TRBV11-2 and TRBJ2-5; 7 bases align to TRBD2. Unmatched junction bases numbered 4, after V lost 5 bases and J lost 4 bases. The CDR3 contains 13 residues. CDR1 SGHAT and CDR2 FQNNGV come from the germline V gene. The CDR3 nucleotides read TGTGCCAGCAGCGGGAGGGCCTCAGAGACCCAGTACTTC. Translated: CASSGRASETQYF. The full variable domain, in which reference TRBV11-2 and TRBJ2-5 provide the parts outside the CDR3, is EAGVAQSPRYKIIEKRQSVAFWCNPISGHATLYWYQQILGQGPKLLIQFQNNGVVDDSQLPKDRFSAERLKGVDSTLKIQPAKLEDSAVYLCASSGRASETQYFGPGTRLLVL.

The rearrangement uses TRBV20-1 and TRBJ2-1; no clear D. The germline V gene has CDR1 DFQATT and CDR2 SNEGSKA (reference sequence). V was cut by 0 bases and J by 12 bases, with 12 bases left in between. The CDR3 is 12 residues long. The CDR3 sequence: CSARDLTPAQFF. In nucleotides, the CDR3 is TGCAGTGCTAGAGATTTGACTCCGGCGCAGTTCTTC.

This clonotype was detected a few times. This sequence joins TRBV6-6 and TRBJ2-1; 12 nucleotides align to TRBD2. Looked up from germline, CDR1 is MNHNY and CDR2 is SVGAGI (reference sequence). This CDR3 is built from 17 residues. Trimming at V came to 2 bases and at J to 0 bases, leaving 2 bases not matched to a gene. CDR3 sequence: CASSYPGLAGSYNEQFF. As DNA, the CDR3 is TGTGCCAGCAGTTACCCGGGACTAGCGGGCTCCTACAATGAGCAGTTCTTC.

The chain recombines TRBV5-6 with TRBJ2-5; D is uncertain. This CDR3 has 14 amino acids. V was pared by 6 bases and J by 1 base, with 13 bases between. CDR1 is SGHDT and CDR2 is YYEEEE in the germline V gene. The CDR3 reads CASTHYGSQETQYF. The DNA for the CDR3 is TGTGCCAGCACTCATTACGGCTCCCAAGAGACCCAGTACTTC.

The chain has TRBV11-2 and TRBJ1-2, with D possibly TRBD1 on 5 matching bases. V was trimmed by 0 bases and J by 4 bases, leaving 9 bases between them. The CDR3 is 14 amino acids. Germline lookup yields CDR1 SGHAT and CDR2 FQNNGV. The CDR3 DNA sequence: TGTGCCAGCAGCTTAGATGGGGCAGTCTATGGCTACACCTTC. Protein: CASSLDGAVYGYTF.

The table lists this clonotype with a count of one. This rearrangement joins TRBV7-2 to TRBJ2-2, with a possible D match to TRBD1 (6 bases). V was pared by 5 bases and J by 12 bases, with 22 bases between. This CDR3 has 15 amino acids. Germline CDR1 is SGHTA and CDR2 is FQGNSA. As DNA, the CDR3 is TGTGCCAGCAGCGACAGGAGATGGGTCGGGGAGCAGCTGTTTTTT. Its protein product is CASSDRRWVGEQLFF.

This clonotype was found a few times. This rearrangement joins TRBV20-1 to TRBJ2-5, with D maybe TRBD2 (6 bases). Germline CDR1 is DFQATT and CDR2 is SNEGSKA (reference sequence). Trimming left V 2 bases short and J 3 bases short, with 13 bases between. This CDR3 contains 14 residues. As DNA, the CDR3 is TGCAGTGCTAGACCTTGGAGGGAGGAAGAGACCCAGTACTTC. Amino acid sequence: CSARPWREEETQYF.